This T cell receptor beta chain was sequenced during a study of human thymus T cells. Regarding the study as a whole: Use of V and J genes seemed skewed within the thymic and blood repertoires. Related research described thymic repertoires that were highly overlapping among unrelated individuals.

Obtained as resections during corrective heart surgery, the thymus tissue was then studied. Assay: immunoSEQ multiplex PCR; the TCRdb copy retains only in-frame clones and omits some. The sample includes about 130,000 clones, over 85% seen only once; the top ten take under 0.025%. Comments on this clone: The antigen is not known.

V lost 5 bases, J lost 2 bases, and 16 bases lay in between. In germline, CDR1 is SGHAT, CDR2 FQNNGV. The CDR3 has 15 residues. The chain has TRBV11-2 and TRBJ2-7, with D unresolved. The TCR sequence derives from a boy in the first two years of life with a congenital heart defect but otherwise immunologically healthy. Material: thymus tissue. The CDR3, as DNA: TGTGCCAGCAGCCCCTTAGCCCCCTCGACCTACGAGCAGTACTTC. Protein product: CASSPLAPSTYEQYF.